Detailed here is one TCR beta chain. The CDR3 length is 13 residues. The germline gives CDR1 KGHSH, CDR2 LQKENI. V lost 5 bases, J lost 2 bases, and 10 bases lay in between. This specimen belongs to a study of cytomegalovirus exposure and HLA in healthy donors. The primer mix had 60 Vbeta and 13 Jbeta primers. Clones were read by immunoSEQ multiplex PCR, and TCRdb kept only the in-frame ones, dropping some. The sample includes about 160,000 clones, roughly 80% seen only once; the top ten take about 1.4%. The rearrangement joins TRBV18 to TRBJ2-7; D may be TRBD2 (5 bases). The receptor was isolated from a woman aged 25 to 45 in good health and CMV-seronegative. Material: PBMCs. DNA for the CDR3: TGTGCCAGCTCAGAGGAGCGGACCTACGAGCAGTACTTC. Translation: CASSEERTYEQYF. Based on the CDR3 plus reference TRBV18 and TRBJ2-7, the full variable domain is NAGVMQNPRHLVRRRGQEARLRCSPMKGHSHVYWYRQLPEEGLKFMVYLQKENIIDESGMPKERFSAEFPKEGPSILRIQQVVRGDSAAYFCASSEERTYEQYFGPGTRLTVT.